One and the same sample provided the 22 T cell receptor beta chains below, sequenced in a study of T cell responses to AZD1222 COVID-19 vaccine. Using immunoSEQ multiplex PCR, the repertoire was profiled, and TCRdb retains in-frame clones only, with some absent. The table shows approximately 120,000 clones, with approximately 90% occurring only once. The specimen was peripheral blood, collected on day 0 of AZD1222 vaccination. The source is an adult in good health.

The gene calls are TRBV5-1 and TRBJ1-2, with TRBD1 matching 9 bases. V shed 0 bases, J shed 7 bases, and the junction held 4 bases outside the gene matches. CDR1 and CDR2 from the germline V gene are SGHRS and YFSETQ. This CDR3 has 14 residues. CDR3 region: CASSLDRGQSGYTF. The CDR3 DNA reads TGCGCCAGCAGCTTGGACAGGGGGCAATCTGGCTACACCTTC.

J is TRBJ1-3 and V is TRBV28; D is ambiguous. Looked up from germline, CDR1 is MDHEN and CDR2 is SYDVKM. This CDR3 is 15 amino acids long. Trimming pared 2 bases from V and 0 bases from J, leaving 8 bases between. CDR3 DNA sequence: TGTGCCAGCAGTTTAGGCAGTCACTCTGGAAACACCATATATTTT. It specifies CASSLGSHSGNTIYF.

V and J are TRBV5-1 and TRBJ2-7; possibly TRBD2 for D (6 bases). From germline, CDR1 is SGHRS and CDR2 YFSETQ. CDR3 length equals 16 residues. Trimming removed 0 bases at V and 0 bases at J, with 13 bases between. The CDR3 nucleotides read TGCGCCAGCAGCTTGGACGGGGCGGGAACCTCCTACGAGCAGTACGTC. It is translated as CASSLDGAGTSYEQYV.

This chain uses TRBV24-1 with TRBJ2-5, with a tentative D call TRBD1 (8 bases). CDR3 length: 16 amino acids. In germline, CDR1 is KGHDR, CDR2 SFDVKD. Trimming took off 3 bases at V and 4 bases at J, with 17 bases between the two ends. CDR3: CATSDPRQGRGETQYF. In DNA, the CDR3 is TGTGCCACCAGTGATCCCCGACAGGGGAGGGGAGAGACCCAGTACTTC.

The chain has TRBV4-3 and TRBJ2-3; 7 bases fit TRBD1. The CDR3 is made up of 14 amino acids. Germline assignment: CDR1 LGHNA and CDR2 YSLEER. J gave up 1 base and V 5 bases, and 3 bases lay outside the gene matches. The CDR3 spells CASSSGQGTDTQYF. As DNA, the CDR3 is TGCGCCAGCAGCTCCGGACAGGGCACAGATACGCAGTATTTT.

The V and J genes are TRBV4-3 and TRBJ1-1; the D is unclear. Germline values: CDR1 LGHNA, CDR2 YSLEER. The CDR3 consists of 13 residues. Trimming cost V 1 base and J 1 base, with 4 bases left between them. CDR3 bases: TGCGCCAGCAGCCAAGTATGGAACACTGAAGCTTTCTTT. Translated: CASSQVWNTEAFF.

The chain joins TRBV7-9 to TRBJ1-2; D is ambiguous. V shed 3 bases and J shed 8 bases, with 13 bases lying between them. The CDR3 is 13 residues long. In germline, CDR1 is SEHNR, CDR2 FQNEAQ (reference sequence). For the CDR3, the DNA is TGTGCCAGCAGCTTGTCTTCCCCGCAGGGCTACACCTTC. This encodes CASSLSSPQGYTF.

The chain is built from TRBV14 and TRBJ2-1; TRBD2 matches 12 bases. The germline V gene encodes CDR1 SGHDN and CDR2 FVKESK. This CDR3 has 17 residues. The trim removed 4 bases at V and 7 bases at J, leaving 11 bases unmatched. The CDR3, as DNA: TGTGCCAGCAGCCTTCGCCGGACTAGCGGGATGAGGAATGAGCAGTTCTTC. This codes for CASSLRRTSGMRNEQFF.

The chain employs TRBV5-1 and TRBJ1-5, with 9 bases lining up with TRBD1. The J segment lost 6 bases and the V segment lost 1 base, leaving 2 bases of the junction unmatched. The CDR3 consists of 14 residues. Germline CDR1 SGHRS, CDR2 YFSETQ. In DNA, the CDR3 is TGCGCCAGCAGCTTGACAGGGGGCAGTCAGCCCCAGCATTTT. It translates to CASSLTGGSQPQHF.

V and J are TRBV7-9 and TRBJ1-2; a weak D match, TRBD1 (6 bases). V was clipped by 0 bases and J by 7 bases, with 12 bases between them. The germline gives CDR1 SEHNR, CDR2 FQNEAQ (reference sequence). This CDR3 contains 14 residues. CDR3 residues: CASSLAAGASGYTF. The CDR3 nucleotides are TGTGCCAGCAGCTTAGCGGCGGGGGCGTCTGGCTACACCTTC.

This sequence joins TRBV13 and TRBJ1-3; D gene ambiguous. CDR1 is PRHDT and CDR2 is FYEKMQ in the germline V gene (reference sequence). The CDR3 is 17 amino acids. The V end was cut by 0 bases, the J end by 0 bases, with 12 bases between. DNA for the CDR3: TGTGCCAGCAGCTTAGGCCTGGGCAGTTTCTCTGGAAACACCATATATTTT. Translating it yields CASSLGLGSFSGNTIYF.

The rearrangement links TRBV2 to TRBJ2-1; D not certain. The germline V gene encodes CDR1 SNHLY and CDR2 FYNNEI. The CDR3 extends over 14 amino acids. V lost 3 bases and J lost 4, with 10 bases in between. The CDR3 region has the DNA TGTGCCAGCAGTGAGCGGCAGATTTACAATGAGCAGTTCTTC. Amino acids: CASSERQIYNEQFF.

The chain has TRBV4-1 and TRBJ2-6; D is undetermined. CDR1 MGHRA and CDR2 YSYEKL come from the germline V gene. The CDR3 has 18 residues. V was clipped by 0 bases and J by 0 bases, with 12 bases between them. CDR3 in DNA: TGCGCCAGCAGCCAAGAATTACAGCGACTCTCTGGGGCCAACGTCCTGACTTTC. It yields the protein CASSQELQRLSGANVLTF.

The chain is built from TRBV12-3 or TRBV12-4 and TRBJ2-6; D remains unclear. CDR3 length: 13 residues. V was trimmed by 3 bases and J by 1 base, leaving 1 base between them. CDR3 sequence: CASSFSGANVLTF. The DNA of the CDR3 is TGTGCCAGCAGTTTTTCTGGGGCCAACGTCCTGACTTTC.

The chain employs TRBV27 and TRBJ2-1, with D hard to call. V was cut by 8 bases and J by 4 bases, with 6 bases left in between. Germline V gives CDR1 MNHEY, CDR2 SMNVEV (reference sequence). The CDR3 totals 11 residues. CDR3 amino acids: CASQNYNEQFF. Here the CDR3 DNA reads TGTGCCAGCCAAAATTACAATGAGCAGTTCTTC.

The V call is TRBV19, the J call TRBJ1-1; D call uncertain. This CDR3 is 11 amino acids long. The germline V and J ends were trimmed by 5 bases and 7 bases, with 8 bases remaining between them. CDR1 and CDR2 from the germline V gene are LNHDA and SQIVND (reference sequence). The CDR3 nucleotides are TGTGCCAGTAGTGAGAGGCGTGAAGCTTTCTTT. It codes for CASSERREAFF.

This clone showed up just once. The V call is TRBV29-1, the J call TRBJ1-1; D is possibly TRBD1 (6 bases). The CDR3 spans 15 residues. Trimming took 5 bases from V and 4 from J, leaving 20 bases between them. The V gene's germline CDR1 is SQVTM and CDR2 ANQGSEA. The DNA of the CDR3 is TGCAGCGTTACCAGGTTCGGGGGCTGGGTCACTGAAGCTTTCTTT. Translating it yields CSVTRFGGWVTEAFF.

The chain joins TRBV29-1 to TRBJ2-7, with D hard to call. V was shortened by 3 bases and J by 2 bases, with 14 bases between the two germline ends. Germline V gene lookup returns CDR1 SQVTM and CDR2 ANQGSEA. This CDR3 is 14 amino acids long. The CDR3 bases are TGCAGCGTTGAGAGTTCTGGGCAGCCCTACGAGCAGTACTTC. Translating gives CSVESSGQPYEQYF.

The gene calls are TRBV4-2 and TRBJ2-7; no reliable D call. Germline CDR1 is LGHNA and CDR2 is YNFKEQ. CDR3 length: 14 residues. The germline V and J ends were trimmed by 4 bases and 3 bases, with 13 bases remaining between them. Here the CDR3 reads CASSPPGSVYEQYF. The CDR3 DNA reads TGTGCCAGCAGCCCCCCTGGCTCCGTCTACGAGCAGTACTTC.

J is TRBJ2-7 and V is TRBV5-8, with 9 bases aligning to TRBD1. The V segment lost 4 bases and the J segment 5 bases; nucleotides outside the gene matches: 10. The CDR3 length is 15 residues. Germline V gives CDR1 SGHTS, CDR2 YDEGEE. Here the CDR3 reads CASSPPGQGTHEQYF. CDR3 in DNA: TGTGCCAGCAGCCCTCCGGGACAGGGTACCCACGAGCAGTACTTC.

This chain joins TRBV11-2 and TRBJ2-2, with unresolved D. Trimming left V 1 base short and J 4 bases short, with 10 bases between. The CDR3 extends over 15 amino acids. From germline, CDR1 is SGHAT and CDR2 FQNNGV. CDR3 bases: TGTGCCAGCAGCTTAGTCGTAGGAGCCACCGGGGAGCTGTTTTTT. Translating gives CASSLVVGATGELFF.

The DNA of the CDR3 is TGTGCCAGCAGACTAGGACAGGGACTAACCTACGAGCAGTACTTC. Translated: CASRLGQGLTYEQYF. The rearrangement links TRBV28 to TRBJ2-7; D might be TRBD1 (8 bases). Germline V gene sequence: CDR1 MDHEN, CDR2 SYDVKM. The CDR3 sequence is 15 residues long. V lost 6 bases and J lost 2, with 17 bases in between.